The next 6 T cell receptor beta chains were all read from a single sample in a study of early stage breast cancer tumors. Clones were sequenced by immunoSEQ multiplex PCR, and TCRdb holds only the in-frame ones, with some missing. The top ten clones hold 5% of a sample with around 48,000 clones, under 95% of them seen once. Material: blood. These receptors came from a person aged 70 to 79 with breast cancer.

The V and J genes are TRBV19 and TRBJ1-2; TRBD1 is a possible D gene (5 bases). The CDR3 runs 13 residues. Trimming removed 5 bases at V and 6 bases at J, with 13 bases between. Germline loops: CDR1 LNHDA, CDR2 SQIVND (reference sequence). The CDR3 nucleotides read TGTGCCAGTAGTGAACGGGGGTTGGATGGCTACACCTTC. Amino acid sequence: CASSERGLDGYTF.

The chain links TRBV11-2 to TRBJ2-2; 11 positions match TRBD1. The CDR3 has 17 amino acids. Looked up from germline, CDR1 is SGHAT and CDR2 is FQNNGV. After removal of 1 base from V and 7 bases from J, the junction contained 8 bases not matched to a gene. As DNA, the CDR3 is TGTGCCAGCAGCTTAGTTGGCGGGACAGGGGGTAACGGGGAGCTGTTTTTT. Protein product: CASSLVGGTGGNGELFF. Full variable domain (missing parts from reference TRBV11-2 and TRBJ2-2): EAGVAQSPRYKIIEKRQSVAFWCNPISGHATLYWYQQILGQGPKLLIQFQNNGVVDDSQLPKDRFSAERLKGVDSTLKIQPAKLEDSAVYLCASSLVGGTGGNGELFFGEGSRLTVL.

V gene TRBV6-5 combines with J gene TRBJ1-2; 10 nucleotides align to TRBD1. The germline V gene has CDR1 MNHEY and CDR2 SVGAGI. The CDR3 is 13 residues long. With V trimmed by 11 bases and J by 4 bases, 7 bases remained unmatched. The CDR3 protein is CASTGTGVYGYTF. The CDR3 DNA follows: TGTGCCTCAACCGGGACAGGGGTCTATGGCTACACCTTC.

The chain combines TRBV10-3 with TRBJ2-7; 8 bases fit TRBD1. Germline CDR1 ENHRY, CDR2 SYGVKD. The CDR3 extends over 15 amino acids. Trimming at V came to 1 base and at J to 6 bases, leaving 8 bases not matched to a gene. The CDR3 reads CAISEFGQGKAEQYF. CDR3 coding DNA: TGTGCCATCAGTGAGTTCGGACAGGGTAAAGCCGAGCAGTACTTC.

This sequence joins TRBV2 and TRBJ2-5; 12 nucleotides line up with TRBD2. The CDR3 is 15 residues long. With 5 bases clipped from V and 5 bases from J, the junction kept 6 bases outside the gene matches. Per germline, CDR1 SNHLY and CDR2 FYNNEI. CDR3 sequence (DNA): TGTGCCAGCAGTCCACTAGCGGGGGGCTGGGAGACCCAGTACTTC. It codes for CASSPLAGGWETQYF.

This clone was recorded once. V and J are TRBV29-1 and TRBJ1-4; 9 bases line up with TRBD1. This CDR3 has 17 residues. From germline, CDR1 is SQVTM and CDR2 ANQGSEA. With 1 base clipped from V and 7 bases from J, the junction kept 13 bases outside the gene matches. DNA for the CDR3: TGCAGCGTTGAAGGGACAGGGGTGACTGGTTCGGGTGAAAAACTGTTTTTT. This gives the protein CSVEGTGVTGSGEKLFF. Complete variable domain (other parts from reference TRBV29-1 and TRBJ1-4): SAVISQKPSRDICQRGTSLTIQCQVDSQVTMMFWYRQQPGQSLTLIATANQGSEATYESGFVIDKFPISRPNLTFSTLTVSNMSPEDSSIYLCSVEGTGVTGSGEKLFFGSGTQLSVL.